These 9 T cell receptor beta chains originate from one sample sequenced in a study of vaccination and CD4 T cells after COVID-19. No antigen is known for these receptors. The treatment was: roughly 10-day PBMC culture with coronavirus spike peptide pools or control peptides (ViraFEST assay). The Oncomine TCR Beta short-read assay sequenced DNA from cultured CD4+ T cells. MiXCR was run by TCRdb on the PCR reads, yielding one entry per CDR3 protein. The sample lists tens of thousands of distinct CDR3 sequences; around 62% were seen once. The sequenced material came from CD4+ T cells from blood, cultured in vitro. The source of these receptors is a human donor who had recovered from COVID-19.

The chain joins TRBV28 to TRBJ1-5; D gene unclear. V lost 3 bases and J 3 bases, leaving 9 bases between the germline ends. Looked up from germline, CDR1 is MDHEN and CDR2 is SYDVKM. The CDR3 extends over 14 amino acids. The CDR3 loop is CASSFIGINQPQHF. The CDR3 DNA is TGTGCCAGCAGTTTTATCGGGATCAATCAGCCCCAGCATTTT.

This clonotype was counted a few times. The rearrangement joins TRBV11-2 to TRBJ1-2; 9 bases line up with TRBD1. The CDR3 covers 15 residues. Looked up from germline, CDR1 is SGHAT and CDR2 is FQNNGV. After removal of 2 bases from V and 2 bases from J, the junction contained 3 bases not matched to a gene. CDR3 sequence reads: CASSLWDRANYGYTF. CDR3 bases: TGTGCCAGCAGCTTATGGGACAGGGCCAACTATGGCTACACCTTC. Complete variable domain (other parts from reference TRBV11-2 and TRBJ1-2): EAGVAQSPRYKIIEKRQSVAFWCNPISGHATLYWYQQILGQGPKLLIQFQNNGVVDDSQLPKDRFSAERLKGVDSTLKIQPAKLEDSAVYLCASSLWDRANYGYTFGSGTRLTVV.

The rearrangement links TRBV27 to TRBJ2-5; D is unclear. CDR1 is MNHEY, CDR2 SMNVEV, per germline (reference sequence). Trimming took 6 bases from V and 1 from J, leaving 3 bases between them. This CDR3 has 11 amino acids. CDR3 protein: CASRVQETQYF. The CDR3 bases are TGTGCCAGCAGAGTCCAAGAGACCCAGTACTTC.

CDR3 residues: CAWSKGTTNYGYTF. The CDR3 DNA is TGTGCCTGGAGTAAGGGGACCACTAACTATGGCTACACCTTC. V usage is TRBV30 and J usage is TRBJ1-2; perhaps TRBD1 as D (5 bases). The V gene's germline CDR1 is GTSNPN and CDR2 SVGIG (reference sequence). The CDR3 loop spans 14 amino acids. V dropped 2 bases and J dropped 0 bases, with 10 bases sitting between them. Supplemented by reference TRBV30 and TRBJ1-2, the full variable domain reads SQTIHQWPATLVQPVGSPLSLECTVEGTSNPNLYWYRQAAGRGLQLLFYSVGIGQISSEVPQNLSASRPQDRQFILSSKKLLLSDSGFYLCAWSKGTTNYGYTFGSGTRLTVV.

In its sample, this clonotype was seen a few times. This chain joins TRBV18 and TRBJ2-5; D unresolved. Germline values: CDR1 KGHSH, CDR2 LQKENI. The V end lost 3 bases, the J end lost 4 bases, and 12 bases lay between the germline ends. CDR3 length: 14 amino acids. The CDR3 region has the DNA TGTGCCAGCTCACCCTGGAGTTATACAGAGACCCAGTACTTC. Translation gives CASSPWSYTETQYF.

The table lists this clonotype with a few counts. The V gene is TRBV6-1, the J gene TRBJ2-7, with D perhaps TRBD2 (5 bases). The CDR3 has 15 amino acids. The germline CDR1 and CDR2 sequences are MNHNS and SASEGT. V was cut by 3 bases and J by 7 bases, with 19 bases left in between. The CDR3 sequence: CASSDAGLRGWEQYF. CDR3 DNA sequence: TGTGCCAGCAGTGATGCTGGGCTCCGGGGTTGGGAGCAGTACTTC.

The chain is built from TRBV30 and TRBJ2-7; D is uncertain. The CDR3 loop spans 12 amino acids. Germline V lookup: CDR1 GTSNPN, CDR2 SVGIG (reference sequence). The V end was cut by 1 base, the J end by 5 bases, with 9 bases between. This CDR3 is CAWSGSRDEQYF. The CDR3 region has the DNA TGTGCCTGGAGTGGGTCACGGGACGAGCAGTACTTC.

The CDR3 loop reads CASSPTGTGPHEQYF. The CDR3, as DNA: TGTGCCAGTAGCCCCACCGGGACAGGGCCCCACGAGCAGTACTTC. The gene calls are TRBV19 and TRBJ2-7; 9 nucleotides align to TRBD1. V gave up 6 bases and J gave up 5 bases; unmatched junction bases: 11. The germline V gene encodes CDR1 LNHDA and CDR2 SQIVND (reference sequence). The CDR3 sequence is 15 residues long.

The chain has TRBV7-9 and TRBJ1-1; 7 bases line up with TRBD1. V lost 2 bases and J lost 5; bases outside the gene matches: 5. The CDR3 spans 14 residues. Germline CDR1 reads SEHNR; CDR2 reads FQNEAQ (reference sequence). The CDR3 sequence is CASSLPAGGTEAFF. The CDR3 nucleotides read TGTGCCAGCAGCTTACCTGCAGGGGGAACTGAAGCTTTCTTT.